This T cell receptor (beta chain) was obtained from a study of tumor-infiltrating lymphocytes in primary liver carcinoma. Concerning this clonotype itself: The antigen remains undetermined. One end of the junction fails to match germline, which may point to a read error.

Germline CDR1 and CDR2: ENHRY and SYGVKD. The CDR3 is 14 residues long. Study-wide results and caveats: Whereas tumor region pairs overlapped more, tumor-adjacent and tumor-blood pairs overlapped less. Bulk unsorted sampling precluded comparing CD4+ and CD8+ repertoires.

Researchers drew blood RNA from unsorted whole blood and extracted germline DNA as well. The investigators made TCR beta cDNA from approximately 0.5 ug total RNA, using a constant-region primer. Modified slightly, ARM-PCR produced TCR beta libraries over three nested multiplex PCR rounds. For approximately 11 cycles apiece, the opening two PCR rounds ran with TRBV1-TRBV30 forward primers and a C-beta reverse primer. TCRdb reanalysed the multiplex PCR reads using MiXCR and keeps one entry per CDR3 protein. The sample includes over 250,000 distinct CDR3 sequences, around 50% of them seen just once. The specimen sequenced was peripheral blood. The clonotype comes from a woman in her twenties or thirties with primary liver carcinoma and hepatitis B virus infection. The rearrangement uses TRBV10-3 and TRBJ1-2; a weak D match, TRBD1 (6 bases). Here the CDR3 DNA reads TGTGTCATCAGTGACGAGACAGGTACCTATGGCTACACCTTC. Translation gives CVISDETGTYGYTF.